These T cell receptor beta chains were read from a single sample in a study of T-cell memory formation after mild COVID-19. One entry per CDR3 protein results from TCRdb running MiXCR on the 5' RACE reads. The sample records 35,000 to 45,000 distinct CDR3 sequences, 7.3% being singletons. The specimen sequenced was PBMCs or a T cell subset sorted from them (not recorded which). Receptors were obtained from a man aged 18 to 35 who had mild COVID-19 (a few samples of this study predate the infection). Cell type and time point are not known. CDR3s include the opening cysteine and the closing phenylalanine or tryptophan. The D gene is left open where the match is weak. Size is stated for part of the rows, as once, few or many counts, or as a class when the clone is expanded.

clone_size	v_call	d_call	j_call	cdr3_nt	cdr3_aa
medium-sized	TRBV4-2	-	TRBJ2-5	TGTGCCAGCAGCCAAGATCCGAGGGAGACCCAGTACTTC	CASSQDPRETQYF
-	TRBV6-2/TRBV6-3	-	TRBJ1-6	TGTGCCAGCAATAACCCTAATTCACCCCTCCACTTT	CASNNPNSPLHF
-	TRBV25-1	TRBD2	TRBJ2-5	TGTGCCAGCAGTGAATATCGCGGGGGGTCGGAGACCCAGTACTTC	CASSEYRGGSETQYF
-	TRBV7-9	-	TRBJ1-1	TGTGCCAGCAGCTGGTTAGGGGGGACTGAAGCTTTCTTT	CASSWLGGTEAFF
-	TRBV15	-	TRBJ2-1	TGTGCCACCAGCAGAGATCCGTCCGGACCCGAGCAGTTCTTC	CATSRDPSGPEQFF
-	TRBV20-1	-	TRBJ2-1	TGCAGTGCTAGAACCTGGGGGAAAACCTCCTACAATGAGCAGTTCTTC	CSARTWGKTSYNEQFF
-	TRBV21-1	-	TRBJ2-7	TGTGCCAGCAGCCCCCAGCGGGAAGGAACCCACTACGAGCAGTACTTC	CASSPQREGTHYEQYF
-	TRBV2	-	TRBJ1-1	TGTGCCAGCAGCCCCGAAGGGAGCGCTGAAGCTTTCTTT	CASSPEGSAEAFF
few	TRBV11-2	TRBD1	TRBJ2-7	TGTGCCAGCAGCCTAGGCAGGGGACAGGGAACCTACGAGCAGTACTTC	CASSLGRGQGTYEQYF
-	TRBV7-9	TRBD1	TRBJ2-1	TGTGCCAGCAGGGGGACAGGATACAATGAGCAGTTCTTC	CASRGTGYNEQFF
few	TRBV6-2/TRBV6-3	-	TRBJ1-2	TGTGCCAGCGTGGGAGTAAGTGGCTACACCTTC	CASVGVSGYTF
many	TRBV7-9	TRBD2	TRBJ2-5	TGTGCCAGCATGGGGACTAGCGGACTTCAAGAGACCCAGTACTTC	CASMGTSGLQETQYF
-	TRBV28	TRBD1	TRBJ1-5	TGTGCCAGCAGCCCTCGAGACAGGGCCCAGCATTTT	CASSPRDRAQHF
few	TRBV4-3	TRBD1	TRBJ1-5	TGCGCCAGCAGCCAAGACTGGGACAGAGAAAATCAGCCCCAGCATTTT	CASSQDWDRENQPQHF
medium-sized	TRBV7-9	-	TRBJ2-4	TGTGCCAGCAGCTTAGACTCTGGAGGGGGAAACATTCAGTACTTC	CASSLDSGGGNIQYF
few	TRBV28	-	TRBJ1-5	TGTGCCAGCAGGGACCAGGTACAGCCCCAGCATTTT	CASRDQVQPQHF
few	TRBV5-4	-	TRBJ1-1	TGTGCCAGCAGCTCTGGGGCAGGGCTGAACACTGAAGCTTTCTTT	CASSSGAGLNTEAFF
many	TRBV24-1	-	TRBJ2-5	TGTGCCACCAGTGATTCAGGGGGGCCCCAAGAGACCCAGTACTTC	CATSDSGGPQETQYF
-	TRBV9	-	TRBJ2-3	TGTGCCAGCAGCTACTACACGACAGATACGCAGTATTTT	CASSYYTTDTQYF
-	TRBV29-1	-	TRBJ2-7	TGCAGCGTTGAAGACGAACAGGGCCGCTACGAGCAGTACTTC	CSVEDEQGRYEQYF
-	TRBV3-1	TRBD2	TRBJ2-1	TGTGCCAGCAGCCAATTTAGCGGGGGGGTAAATGAGCAGTTCTTC	CASSQFSGGVNEQFF
-	TRBV10-3	-	TRBJ1-2	TGTGCCATCAGTGAGCAGATGACAGGTGGGGAAGGCTACACCTTC	CAISEQMTGGEGYTF
-	TRBV5-4	TRBD1	TRBJ2-7	TGTGCCAGCACCGGGACAGGGGGCGTTAGGTACTTC	CASTGTGGVRYF
many	TRBV7-9	TRBD1	TRBJ1-6	TGTGCCAGCAGCCGCGACAGGGTGGAGTTTTCACCCCTCCACTTT	CASSRDRVEFSPLHF
many	TRBV6-6	-	TRBJ2-3	TGTGCCAGCAACCACGGGGGCTACACCACAGATACGCAGTATTTT	CASNHGGYTTDTQYF
many	TRBV12-3/TRBV12-4	TRBD2	TRBJ2-3	TGTGCCAGCAGCATAGCGGGGACTCTCACCGATACGCAGTATTTT	CASSIAGTLTDTQYF
many	TRBV20-1	TRBD2	TRBJ2-1	TGCAGTGCAAAGAGCGGGGGGGCCTACAATGAGCAGTTCTTC	CSAKSGGAYNEQFF
many	TRBV20-1	-	TRBJ1-1	TGCAGTGCTAGGCCGGACATGAACACTGAAGCTTTCTTT	CSARPDMNTEAFF
-	TRBV7-9	TRBD1	TRBJ1-6	TGTGCCAGCAGCCCCGACAGGGGAGAGACACCCCTCCACTTT	CASSPDRGETPLHF
many	TRBV6-2/TRBV6-3	-	TRBJ2-1	TGTGCCAGCAAGAATACCGGCCCGGTCTCCTACAATGAGCAGTTCTTC	CASKNTGPVSYNEQFF
many	TRBV7-6	-	TRBJ2-5	TGTGCCAGCAGCCCAGGACGGGTGGGAGAGACCCAGTACTTC	CASSPGRVGETQYF
-	TRBV5-6	-	TRBJ1-2	TGTGCCAGCAGCTTGGGGTCAACCTATGGCTACACCTTC	CASSLGSTYGYTF
few	TRBV5-1	-	TRBJ1-1	TGCGCCAGCAGCTATGGGGGGCAGGACACTGAAGCTTTCTTT	CASSYGGQDTEAFF
-	TRBV7-9	TRBD1	TRBJ1-6	TGTGCCAGCAGTGGACAGGGGGATTCACCCCTCCACTTT	CASSGQGDSPLHF
-	TRBV5-1	TRBD1	TRBJ1-1	TGCGCCAGCAGCATAGGGACAGGCACTGAAGCTTTCTTT	CASSIGTGTEAFF
-	TRBV12-3/TRBV12-4	-	TRBJ1-2	TGTGCCAGCACCCGGACGACAGTTCCTGGCTACACCTTC	CASTRTTVPGYTF
many	TRBV10-3	-	TRBJ2-1	TGTGCCATCAGCGGCCGGGGCCGCTCCCTCTACAATGAGCAGTTCTTC	CAISGRGRSLYNEQFF
-	TRBV6-5	-	TRBJ2-7	TGTGCCAGCAAGGCCCAGGACAAGCAGTACTTC	CASKAQDKQYF
many	TRBV5-1	-	TRBJ2-7	TGCGCCAGCAGCCCAGATCCAACTTACGAGCAGTACTTC	CASSPDPTYEQYF
few	TRBV9	-	TRBJ2-5	TGTGCCAGCAGCGTAGGACTATTCGGGGAGACCCAGTACTTC	CASSVGLFGETQYF